The clone carrying this T cell receptor (beta chain) occurred a few times. Its antigen is undetermined. This entry comes from a study of T cell repertoires in cytomegalovirus infection. As for the study in general: Indicated by public TCR beta signatures were CMV infection and matching HLA type.

One entry per CDR3 protein results from TCRdb running MiXCR on the reads. The table has some 240,000 distinct CDR3 sequences, around 15% seen once; the top ten hold about 45%. The CDR3 contains 13 residues. Germline CDR1 reads DFQATT; CDR2 reads SNEGSKA (reference sequence). Unmatched junction bases numbered 9, after V lost 6 bases and J lost 5 bases. Whole-study findings and limits: Dominant in the ex vivo response were TCR beta clonotypes restricted by HLA-C and specific for CMV. Carriage of CMV together with the relevant HLA was identifiable through cumulative public TCR beta family frequency.

The chain uses TRBV20-1 and TRBJ2-5; 7 bases agree with TRBD1. The sample comprised CD8+ T cells from PBMCs. This sequence was found in a human donor in good health (CMV status not recorded). Some clones in this sample may be carry-over from other donors' samples. The CDR3 protein is CSAPGQERETQYF. In DNA, the CDR3 is TGCAGTGCACCCGGACAGGAGAGGGAGACCCAGTACTTC.